This is a list of T cell receptor beta chains from one sample in a study of cytomegalovirus exposure and HLA in healthy donors. Data came from immunoSEQ multiplex PCR; TCRdb stores just in-frame clones and leaves some out. The sample features 150,000 to 250,000 clones, with approximately 0.74% in its top ten. The specimen was PBMCs. The receptors were gathered from a boy between 10 and 17 years old in good health and CMV-seronegative. CDR3s include the opening cysteine and the closing phenylalanine or tryptophan. Fields, in order: D gene, V gene, J gene, CDR3 protein, CDR3 DNA. D genes are given only for firm matches.

-	TRBV15	TRBJ2-7	CATSNRAYEQYF	TGTGCCACCAGTAACAGGGCCTACGAGCAGTACTTC
-	TRBV2	TRBJ1-5	CASSAPSAGAEQPQHF	TGTGCCAGCAGCGCCCCTTCGGCGGGGGCTGAACAGCCCCAGCATTTT
TRBD2	TRBV11-2	TRBJ2-1	CASSSLRGGNEQFF	TGTGCCAGCAGCTCACTGCGGGGAGGGAATGAGCAGTTCTTC
TRBD2	TRBV7-9	TRBJ2-1	CASSVLLAGGYNEQFF	TGTGCCAGCAGCGTTCTACTAGCGGGGGGTTACAATGAGCAGTTCTTC
TRBD1	TRBV28	TRBJ1-2	CASSPQGARGYGYTF	TGTGCCAGCAGTCCCCAGGGGGCCCGGGGCTATGGCTACACCTTC
TRBD2	TRBV5-1	TRBJ2-5	CASSPSLAGNQETQYF	TGCGCCAGCAGCCCAAGCCTAGCGGGGAATCAAGAGACCCAGTACTTC
-	TRBV5-1	TRBJ1-1	CASSLISGEAFF	TGCGCCAGCAGCTTGATATCAGGTGAAGCTTTCTTT
-	TRBV29-1	TRBJ1-1	CSGLGRGRLNTEAFF	TGCAGCGGACTAGGGCGTGGACGGTTGAACACTGAAGCTTTCTTT
TRBD1	TRBV25-1	TRBJ1-2	CASSEEGQGAFGYTF	TGTGCCAGCAGTGAGGAGGGACAGGGGGCGTTCGGCTACACCTTC
TRBD1	TRBV14	TRBJ1-2	CASSLNGQGGYTF	TGTGCCAGCAGCCTAAACGGACAGGGGGGCTACACCTTC